This TCR beta chain stems from a study of cytomegalovirus exposure and HLA in healthy donors. Use of 60 Vbeta and 13 Jbeta primers characterized the PCR. Generated by immunoSEQ multiplex PCR, the TCRdb table keeps only in-frame clones and is missing some. This sample contains some 30,000 clones. Healthy individuals who donated bone marrow served as the donors. The CDR3 extends over 15 amino acids. Losses at the gene ends were 5 bases for V and 4 bases for J; bases not matched to a gene: 9. Germline V gives CDR1 SGHTA, CDR2 FQGNSA. The sample comprised PBMCs. The J gene is TRBJ2-7, the V gene TRBV7-2; 9 nucleotides agree with TRBD2. This TCR was sampled from a man aged 35-49 years in good health and CMV-seronegative. CDR3 sequence: CASSLYAGGGYEQYF. CDR3 in DNA: TGTGCCAGCAGCCTTTATGCGGGAGGGGGGTACGAGCAGTACTTC. The whole variable domain, remainder taken from reference TRBV7-2 and TRBJ2-7, is GAGVSQSPSNKVTEKGKDVELRCDPISGHTALYWYRQSLGQGLEFLIYFQGNSAPDKSGLPSDRFSAERTGGSVSTLTIQRTQQEDSAVYLCASSLYAGGGYEQYFGPGTRLTVT.